These 29 T cell receptor beta chains were sequenced from one sample in a study of T cells after yellow fever vaccination. Each CDR3 protein is one row after TCRdb ran MiXCR on the 5' RACE reads. The sample lists about 300,000 distinct CDR3 sequences, roughly 7% seen once, with 18% in the top ten. Sequencing was performed on PBMCs, taken around 45 days after the first yellow fever vaccination. Receptors originate from a man aged 18-30 years who received the YFV17D yellow fever vaccine.

This clonotype was recorded a few times. The gene calls are TRBV7-9 and TRBJ2-7; TRBD1 matches 12 bases. With V trimmed by 5 bases and J by 4 bases, 12 bases remained unmatched. The CDR3 spans 17 residues. Germline V gene sequence: CDR1 SEHNR, CDR2 FQNEAQ (reference sequence). For the CDR3, the DNA is TGTGCCAGCAGCAAACGACTGGGGACAGGGGGCCAGTACGAGCAGTACTTC. Translated, it gives CASSKRLGTGGQYEQYF.

This clonotype was seen only a few times. This chain links TRBV5-1 with TRBJ2-3; 7 bases fit TRBD2. CDR1 is SGHRS and CDR2 is YFSETQ in the germline V gene. The length of the CDR3 is 16 residues. Trimming cost V 1 base and J 2 bases; bases outside gene matches: 7. The CDR3 sequence is CASSLSAGTPTDTQYF. The CDR3 DNA is TGCGCCAGCAGCTTGTCAGCGGGGACGCCCACAGATACGCAGTATTTT.

This clonotype showed up just a few times. This rearrangement joins TRBV19 to TRBJ2-7; D perhaps matches TRBD1 (6 bases). Germline V lookup: CDR1 LNHDA, CDR2 SQIVND (reference sequence). Trimming took 9 bases from V and 0 from J, leaving 15 bases between them. CDR3 length: 14 amino acids. The CDR3 coding sequence is TGTGCCAGAACGGACAGCGCTAACTCCTACGAGCAGTACTTC. Its protein is CARTDSANSYEQYF.

The chain has TRBV6-5 and TRBJ2-7, with D uncertain. The CDR3 totals 15 residues. CDR1 is MNHEY and CDR2 is SVGAGI in the germline V gene. The V and J ends lost 0 bases and 3 bases respectively, with 12 bases between them. CDR3 protein: CASSYSSKAGYEQYF. CDR3 sequence (DNA): TGTGCCAGCAGTTACTCTTCAAAGGCCGGCTACGAGCAGTACTTC.

This clonotype was observed a few times. The rearrangement joins TRBV6-5 to TRBJ1-2; D might be TRBD1 (5 bases). This CDR3 is 12 amino acids long. The germline gives CDR1 MNHEY, CDR2 SVGAGI. V lost 2 bases to trimming and J lost 11 bases, with 12 bases between them. This chain's CDR3 is CASSYTGTGYTF. The CDR3 nucleotides are TGTGCCAGCAGTTACACCGGGACCGGTTACACCTTC.

V usage is TRBV30 and J usage is TRBJ2-1, with D uncertain. Between the trimmed V and J ends, which lost 2 bases and 3 bases, there was a span of 5 bases. This CDR3 is 12 amino acids long. Looked up from germline, CDR1 is GTSNPN and CDR2 is SVGIG (reference sequence). The CDR3 DNA follows: TGTGCCTGGAGTCCCGGCTACAATGAGCAGTTCTTC. It translates to CAWSPGYNEQFF.

J is TRBJ2-7 and V is TRBV3-1; 7 nucleotides line up with TRBD2. V shed 2 bases and J 5 bases; nucleotides not matched to a gene: 9. Germline CDR1 reads LGHDT; CDR2 reads YNNKEL (reference sequence). The CDR3 loop spans 15 amino acids. The CDR3, as DNA: TGTGCCAGCAGCCAATTGACTAGCAAGGTTGACGAGCAGTACGTC. This gives the protein CASSQLTSKVDEQYV.

This clonotype was detected only a few times. J is TRBJ2-1 and V is TRBV7-9, with TRBD2 identical over 7 bases. This CDR3 contains 13 residues. V lost 5 bases and J lost 7; bases outside the gene matches: 5. CDR1 and CDR2 (germline): SEHNR, FQNEAQ (reference sequence). CDR3 sequence: CASSLFGGNEQFF. The CDR3 nucleotides are TGTGCCAGCAGCCTCTTCGGGGGGAATGAGCAGTTCTTC. The full variable domain, in which reference TRBV7-9 and TRBJ2-1 provide the parts outside the CDR3, is DTGVSQNPRHKITKRGQNVTFRCDPISEHNRLYWYRQTLGQGPEFLTYFQNEAQLEKSRLLSDRFSAERPKGSFSTLEIQRTEQGDSAMYLCASSLFGGNEQFFGPGTRLTVL.

The V and J genes are TRBV7-2 and TRBJ2-5; the match to TRBD2 covers 12 bases. The germline CDR1 and CDR2 sequences are SGHTA and FQGNSA. The CDR3 is 15 amino acids. The V segment lost 4 bases and the J segment 4 bases; nucleotides outside the gene matches: 4. CDR3 in DNA: TGTGCCAGCAGCTCCTGGACTAGCGGGGTAGAGACCCAGTACTTC. Its protein is CASSSWTSGVETQYF.

This clonotype was observed a few times. The J gene is TRBJ1-2, the V gene TRBV30; D remains ambiguous. Germline assignment: CDR1 GTSNPN and CDR2 SVGIG (reference sequence). V was trimmed by 2 bases and J by 1 base, leaving 8 bases between them. The length of the CDR3 is 13 residues. The CDR3 is CAWSTGDNYGYTF. CDR3 nucleotides: TGTGCCTGGAGTACGGGAGATAACTATGGCTACACCTTC.

In this sample, this clonotype turned up many times. The rearrangement uses TRBV5-1 and TRBJ1-2, with D possibly TRBD1 on 6 matching bases. Germline assignment: CDR1 SGHRS and CDR2 YFSETQ. Trimming stripped 4 bases from V and 7 bases from J, with 14 bases between. This CDR3 is built from 13 residues. The CDR3 DNA is TGCGCCAGCAGCGTCGGAGGGGGGCTTGGCTACACCTTC. The encoded protein is CASSVGGGLGYTF.

The chain joins TRBV4-2 to TRBJ2-7, with 8 bases matching TRBD1. Germline CDR1 and CDR2: LGHNA and YNFKEQ. J lost 4 bases, V lost 0 bases, and 14 bases had no gene match. The CDR3 loop spans 18 amino acids. Here the CDR3 DNA reads TGTGCCAGCAGCCAAGATTCGTCAACCAGGACAGGGAGTTACGAGCAGTACTTC. Translation gives CASSQDSSTRTGSYEQYF.

This clonotype has just a few counts. This rearrangement joins TRBV4-2 to TRBJ1-3, with 8 bases fitting TRBD1. Germline values: CDR1 LGHNA, CDR2 YNFKEQ. This CDR3 spans 17 amino acids. The trim removed 1 base at V and 1 base at J, leaving 6 bases unmatched. The CDR3 DNA reads as TGTGCCAGCAGCCAAGGGACAGGGAGACCATCTGGAAACACCATATATTTT. It encodes CASSQGTGRPSGNTIYF.

The chain joins TRBV20-1 to TRBJ2-3; 8 nucleotides line up with TRBD2. This CDR3 comprises 14 residues. The ends lost 3 bases at V and 2 bases at J; junction bases unmatched: 4. CDR1 is DFQATT and CDR2 is SNEGSKA in the germline V gene (reference sequence). CDR3 coding DNA: TGCAGTGCTAGTATAGCGGGGCCCACAGATACGCAGTATTTT. This encodes CSASIAGPTDTQYF.

The sample holds many counts of this clonotype. The genes are TRBV5-1 and TRBJ2-7, with D unclear. V was pared by 4 bases and J by 4 bases, with 9 bases between. Per the germline V gene, CDR1 is SGHRS and CDR2 is YFSETQ. This CDR3 region has 12 residues. The CDR3 sequence: CASSTTAYEQYF. The CDR3 nucleotides read TGCGCCAGCAGCACAACAGCATACGAGCAGTACTTC.

The chain links TRBV6-1 to TRBJ1-5, with D uncertain. CDR1 and CDR2 from the germline V gene are MNHNS and SASEGT. The CDR3 covers 13 residues. CDR3 coding DNA: TGTGCTAAGGTGATTTATAGCAATCAGCCCCAGCATTTT. Translated, it gives CAKVIYSNQPQHF.

The table lists this clonotype with many counts. This chain joins TRBV5-5 and TRBJ2-2, with D unresolved. The CDR3 length is 13 residues. Per germline, CDR1 SGHKS and CDR2 YYEKEE (reference sequence). Deletions cut 0 bases from V and 4 bases from J, with 4 bases between. The CDR3 protein is CASSLDITGELFF. The CDR3 DNA reads as TGTGCCAGCAGCTTGGACATCACCGGGGAGCTGTTTTTT.

The chain has TRBV28 and TRBJ1-1, with 8 bases lining up with TRBD1. CDR3 length: 15 residues. The ends lost 2 bases at V and 6 bases at J; junction bases unmatched: 8. Germline V lookup: CDR1 MDHEN, CDR2 SYDVKM. The CDR3 reads CASSLSGQGSPEAFF. Here the CDR3 DNA reads TGTGCCAGCAGTTTAAGTGGACAGGGCTCCCCTGAAGCTTTCTTT.

The chain has TRBV6-6 and TRBJ2-1, with 7 bases that match TRBD1. With V trimmed by 5 bases and J by 3 bases, 1 base remained unmatched. This CDR3 is 13 amino acids long. CDR1 MNHNY and CDR2 SVGAGI come from the germline V gene (reference sequence). DNA for the CDR3: TGTGCCAGCAGTACAGGGGACTACAATGAGCAGTTCTTC. Amino acid sequence: CASSTGDYNEQFF.

The genes are TRBV6-5 and TRBJ2-1; D perhaps matches TRBD2 (7 bases). From germline, CDR1 is MNHEY and CDR2 SVGAGI. This CDR3 has 12 residues. The ends were cut back, 5 bases at V and 9 bases at J, with 11 bases in the middle. The CDR3 sequence is CASSNREGEQFF. The CDR3, as DNA: TGTGCCAGCAGTAACAGGGAGGGTGAGCAGTTCTTC.

The J gene is TRBJ2-2, the V gene TRBV28, with 7 bases aligning to TRBD1. The J segment lost 7 bases and the V segment lost 5 bases, leaving 10 bases of the junction unmatched. The length of the CDR3 is 15 residues. The germline CDR1 and CDR2 sequences are MDHEN and SYDVKM. The CDR3 sequence is CASSLGTASSGELFF. DNA of the CDR3: TGTGCCAGCAGTCTCGGGACAGCCTCTAGCGGGGAGCTGTTTTTT.

This clonotype occurred a few times. J is TRBJ1-2 and V is TRBV29-1; D not certain. CDR1 SQVTM and CDR2 ANQGSEA come from the germline V gene. The V end lost 5 bases, the J end lost 2 bases, and 15 bases lay between the germline ends. The CDR3 is 14 amino acids. The CDR3 DNA reads TGCAGCGTTAGGGCATTCCAGAGAAACTATGGCTACACCTTC. Amino acid sequence: CSVRAFQRNYGYTF.

The sample holds many counts of this clonotype. The chain couples TRBV30 to TRBJ2-1, with D perhaps matching TRBD1 or TRBD2 (5 bases each). From germline, CDR1 is GTSNPN and CDR2 SVGIG (reference sequence). V lost 5 bases and J 15 bases, leaving 20 bases between the germline ends. This CDR3 region has 12 residues. For the CDR3, the DNA is TGTGCCTGGGGGACCTCGACTACCAGGCCGTTCTTC. This codes for CAWGTSTTRPFF.

This clonotype has at least ten counts. CDR3 amino acids: CASSVSSGANVLTF. The CDR3 region has the DNA TGCGCCAGCAGCGTCAGCTCTGGGGCCAACGTCCTGACTTTC. V usage is TRBV5-1 and J usage is TRBJ2-6, with D unclear. Trimming cost V 4 bases and J 0 bases, with 5 bases left between them. The germline gives CDR1 SGHRS, CDR2 YFSETQ. The CDR3 contains 14 residues.

In this sample, this clonotype turned up a few times. The chain recombines TRBV10-3 with TRBJ1-1; D perhaps matches TRBD1 (6 bases). The CDR3 covers 14 residues. Germline CDR1 ENHRY, CDR2 SYGVKD. Between the trimmed V and J ends, which lost 10 bases and 0 bases, there was a span of 15 bases. This CDR3 is CATTGDIMNTEAFF. CDR3 nucleotide sequence: TGTGCCACCACGGGGGACATTATGAACACTGAAGCTTTCTTT.

This clonotype has more than one count but fewer than ten. This chain connects TRBV5-4 to TRBJ2-1; 13 bases fit TRBD2. V dropped 4 bases and J dropped 3; count of bases not matched to a gene: 7. The CDR3 totals 17 residues. Germline-derived CDR1 and CDR2 are SGHNT and YYREEE (reference sequence). The CDR3 loop is CASSLGTSGAIYNEQFF. Here the CDR3 DNA reads TGTGCCAGCAGCCTCGGGACTAGCGGGGCGATCTACAATGAGCAGTTCTTC.

Ten or more counts support this clonotype. The chain recombines TRBV7-6 with TRBJ2-3, with TRBD1 matching 7 bases. Germline V gives CDR1 SGHVS, CDR2 FNYEAQ. The CDR3 consists of 13 residues. V dropped 2 bases and J dropped 5; count of bases not matched to a gene: 1. The CDR3 sequence: CASSLRQGDTQYF. CDR3 nucleotide sequence: TGTGCCAGCAGCTTACGACAGGGAGATACGCAGTATTTT.

This clonotype was observed at least ten times. This chain joins TRBV5-4 and TRBJ2-1; TRBD2 matches at 13 bases. V lost 5 bases, J lost 4 bases, and 6 bases stayed unmatched. Germline V CDR1 and CDR2: SGHNT, YYREEE (reference sequence). The CDR3 is 16 residues long. CDR3 DNA: TGTGCCAGCAGTTGGGGACTAGCGGGATCTTACAATGAGCAGTTCTTC. Its translation is CASSWGLAGSYNEQFF.

The rearrangement links TRBV7-8 to TRBJ2-7; tentatively, D is TRBD1 (6 bases). V was cut by 5 bases and J by 8 bases, with 19 bases left in between. The germline CDR1 and CDR2 sequences are SGHVS and FQNEAQ. The CDR3 contains 14 residues. The CDR3 DNA reads as TGTGCCAGCAGCGCCAAGCAACAGGGTCTAAAGCAGTACGTC. Encoded protein: CASSAKQQGLKQYV.